What follows are 28 T cell receptor beta chains derived from one specimen sequenced in a study. Via MiXCR, TCRdb re-called the 5' RACE reads, giving one row per CDR3 protein. The profile shows under 65,000 distinct CDR3 sequences, roughly 20% of them singletons. The sorted Tregs were CD4+CD25+CD127-/low cells. The sample comprised tumor-infiltrating Tregs sorted from the breast tumor. The receptors here all came from a female donor with breast cancer.

The table lists this clonotype with a count of one. The V and J genes are TRBV24-1 and TRBJ1-2; D gene uncertain. The CDR3 covers 13 residues. V shed 0 bases and J shed 5 bases, with 6 bases lying between them. Germline-derived CDR1 and CDR2 are KGHDR and SFDVKD. CDR3 sequence reads: CATSDLEGYGYTF. The CDR3 DNA reads as TGTGCCACCAGTGATTTGGAAGGATATGGCTACACCTTC.

This clonotype appeared a few times. Given a much more abundant clone one base away, this may be a read error. This chain connects TRBV7-2 to TRBJ1-1; D is unresolved. V gave up 1 base and J gave up 3 bases, with 6 bases separating them. This CDR3 spans 13 amino acids. The germline gives CDR1 SGHTA, CDR2 FQGNSA. The CDR3 region has the DNA TGTGCCAGCAGCTTAGAACGGCACACTGAAGCTTTCTTT. This encodes CASSLERHTEAFF.

The rearrangement links TRBV7-2 to TRBJ1-1; 8 nucleotides line up with TRBD1. The CDR3 has 16 amino acids. The V segment lost 2 bases and the J segment 1 base; nucleotides outside the gene matches: 6. Germline-derived CDR1 and CDR2 are SGHTA and FQGNSA. In DNA, the CDR3 is TGTGCCAGCAGCTTATCGGGGGGGACAGGGAACACTGAAGCTTTCTTT. It translates to CASSLSGGTGNTEAFF. Full variable domain (rest looked up from reference TRBV7-2 and TRBJ1-1): GAGVSQSPSNKVTEKGKDVELRCDPISGHTALYWYRQSLGQGLEFLIYFQGNSAPDKSGLPSDRFSAERTGGSVSTLTIQRTQQEDSAVYLCASSLSGGTGNTEAFFGQGTRLTVV.

The chain is built from TRBV28 and TRBJ2-7; the D gene is possibly TRBD2 (6 bases). V lost 5 bases and J lost 3, with 11 bases in between. Germline loops: CDR1 MDHEN, CDR2 SYDVKM. This CDR3 comprises 13 residues. The CDR3 spells CASSPLANYEQYF. For the CDR3, the DNA is TGTGCCAGCAGTCCTCTAGCGAACTACGAGCAGTACTTC.

As regards this clonotype: A read error may be the cause here, since a much bigger clone is one base away. This chain joins TRBV5-5 and TRBJ1-1; D is perhaps TRBD1 (5 bases). V lost 0 bases to trimming and J lost 12 bases, with 9 bases between them. Germline-derived CDR1 and CDR2 are SGHKS and YYEKEE (reference sequence). CDR3 length equals 11 residues. CDR3 sequence: CASSLVDTTFF. The CDR3 coding sequence is TGTGCCAGCAGCTTGGTGGACACCACTTTCTTT.

The V gene is TRBV6-4, the J gene TRBJ1-6; D possibly corresponds to TRBD1 (5 bases). V dropped 6 bases and J dropped 5 bases, with 11 bases sitting between them. The CDR3 totals 14 residues. The germline V gene encodes CDR1 MRHNA and CDR2 SNTAGT. The DNA for the CDR3 is TGTGCCAGCAGACCGGGACCGGATAATTCACCCCTCCACTTT. It translates to CASRPGPDNSPLHF.

This clonotype was recorded at least ten times. The chain joins TRBV12-3 or TRBV12-4 to TRBJ1-1; tentatively, D is TRBD1 (5 bases). The CDR3 contains 13 residues. Trimming took off 6 bases at V and 4 bases at J, with 12 bases between the two ends. CDR3 amino acids: CASRTTAGTEAFF. The CDR3 nucleotides are TGTGCCAGCAGGACGACAGCAGGCACTGAAGCTTTCTTT.

This clonotype showed up many times. This chain joins TRBV12-3 or TRBV12-4 and TRBJ2-5, with unresolved D. CDR3 length: 15 residues. V was clipped by 0 bases and J by 5 bases, with 13 bases between them. CDR3 sequence: CASSLAPNSRETQYF. The DNA for the CDR3 is TGTGCCAGCAGTTTAGCGCCAAATAGCCGGGAGACCCAGTACTTC.

In the case of this clonotype: Its ends do not fully match the called genes, so a read error is possible. The rearrangement uses TRBV4-2 and TRBJ2-2, with 7 positions matching TRBD2. The CDR3 sequence is 15 residues long. The V gene's germline CDR1 is LGHNA and CDR2 YNFKEQ. The CDR3 nucleotides read TGTGCCAGCAACCCAAGCGGGGCGAACACCGGGGGGCTGTTTTTT. Its translation is CASNPSGANTGGLFF.

The chain employs TRBV11-3 and TRBJ2-6; TRBD2 matches at 11 bases. CDR3 length equals 18 residues. After removal of 5 bases from V and 2 bases from J, the junction contained 8 bases not matched to a gene. Germline V lookup: CDR1 SGHNT, CDR2 YENEEA. The CDR3 protein is CASSPGAGLAAGANVLTF. CDR3 coding DNA: TGTGCCAGCAGCCCAGGGGCGGGACTAGCGGCTGGGGCCAACGTCCTGACTTTC.

This clonotype was seen repeatedly, ten times or more. V usage is TRBV4-2 and J usage is TRBJ2-5; D remains unclear. The germline V gene encodes CDR1 LGHNA and CDR2 YNFKEQ. Deletions cut 1 base from V and 3 bases from J, with 12 bases between. This CDR3 region has 15 residues. CDR3 residues: CASSQGVATEETQYF. The CDR3 DNA reads TGTGCCAGCAGCCAAGGGGTGGCAACAGAAGAGACCCAGTACTTC.

Worth noting for this clonotype: The CDR3 end shows no conserved phenylalanine or tryptophan, and so a read error is likely. The rearrangement uses TRBV5-1 and TRBJ1-1; maybe TRBD1 (5 bases). Germline V gives CDR1 SGHRS, CDR2 YFSETQ. The CDR3 sequence is 15 residues long. The ends were cut back, 4 bases at V and 0 bases at J, with 13 bases in the middle. Here the CDR3 DNA reads TGCGCCAGCAGCCTGGCAGGGAGCATGAACACTGAAGCTTTCCTT. It yields the protein CASSLAGSMNTEAFL.

In this sample, this clonotype turned up many times. The genes are TRBV5-1 and TRBJ2-1; D possibly matches TRBD1 or TRBD2 (5 bases each). V was shortened by 0 bases and J by 0 bases, with 7 bases between the two germline ends. In germline, CDR1 is SGHRS, CDR2 YFSETQ. CDR3 length: 15 amino acids. CDR3: CASSLGDPSYNEQFF. The DNA for the CDR3 is TGCGCCAGCAGCTTGGGGGACCCCTCCTACAATGAGCAGTTCTTC.

The chain is built from TRBV7-2 and TRBJ2-5; D unresolved. V lost 5 bases to trimming and J lost 9 bases, with 22 bases between them. The CDR3 is made up of 15 amino acids. The germline CDR1 and CDR2 sequences are SGHTA and FQGNSA. The CDR3 DNA is TGTGCCAGCAGCCCGACTGTCGTCCCTAGGGATGCCCAGTACTTC. Translation gives CASSPTVVPRDAQYF.

This clonotype was picked up a small number of times. V usage is TRBV5-1 and J usage is TRBJ1-1; tentatively, D is TRBD1 (6 bases). The germline CDR1 and CDR2 sequences are SGHRS and YFSETQ. The CDR3 has 13 residues. V was shortened by 4 bases and J by 11 bases, with 18 bases between the two germline ends. The CDR3 DNA follows: TGCGCCAGCAGCCCAGGGGACGCCGTTGGGGCTTTCTTT. Amino acid sequence: CASSPGDAVGAFF.

This clonotype showed up just a few times. This chain links TRBV20-1 with TRBJ2-7; the match to TRBD2 covers 12 bases. CDR1 and CDR2 from the germline V gene are DFQATT and SNEGSKA (reference sequence). V shed 6 bases and J 4 bases; nucleotides not matched to a gene: 7. This CDR3 has 14 amino acids. CDR3 sequence: CSAPLAGGGYEQYF. CDR3 DNA sequence: TGCAGTGCCCCACTAGCGGGAGGTGGTTACGAGCAGTACTTC.

This clonotype was seen only a few times. A much larger clone differs from this one at a single base, so this may be a read error. The chain joins TRBV7-9 to TRBJ2-1; D is possibly TRBD1 (5 bases). Germline CDR1 is SEHNR and CDR2 is FQNEAQ (reference sequence). This CDR3 is built from 13 residues. CDR3 bases: TGTGCCAGCAGCGTAGCATACAGGAATGAGCAGTTCTTC. Protein product: CASSVAYRNEQFF.

This clonotype came up many times. The J gene is TRBJ2-2, the V gene TRBV9; 8 nucleotides match TRBD2. The V segment lost 2 bases and the J segment 5 bases; nucleotides outside the gene matches: 2. Germline loops: CDR1 SGDLS, CDR2 YYNGEE. This CDR3 region has 14 residues. The CDR3 loop reads CASSVLAGTGELFF. In DNA form, the CDR3 reads TGTGCCAGCAGCGTGCTAGCGGGTACCGGGGAGCTGTTTTTT. The whole variable domain, filled in from reference TRBV9 and TRBJ2-2, reads DSGVTQTPKHLITATGQRVTLRCSPRSGDLSVYWYQQSLDQGLQFLIQYYNGEERAKGNILERFSAQQFPDLHSELNLSSLELGDSALYFCASSVLAGTGELFFGEGSRLTVL.

V is TRBV2 and J is TRBJ1-2; D unresolved. This CDR3 is 13 amino acids long. Germline CDR1 SNHLY, CDR2 FYNNEI. V lost 7 bases, J lost 7 bases, and 16 bases lay in between. The CDR3 bases are TGTGCCAGCACCCGGGAGGACTCGAGTGGCTACACCTTC. Translating gives CASTREDSSGYTF.

This clonotype was seen many times. This chain uses TRBV3-1 with TRBJ2-7, with 7 bases fitting TRBD1. The germline gives CDR1 LGHDT, CDR2 YNNKEL (reference sequence). The CDR3 loop spans 13 amino acids. Trimming at V came to 4 bases and at J to 9 bases, leaving 9 bases not matched to a gene. The CDR3, as DNA: TGTGCCAGCAGCCCGACAGGGAAGGGGGTGCAGTACTTC. Residues: CASSPTGKGVQYF.

The rearrangement uses TRBV29-1 and TRBJ1-5, with 7 positions matching TRBD1. J was trimmed by 4 bases and V by 3 bases; bases with no gene match: 9. CDR3 length equals 15 residues. Germline values: CDR1 SQVTM, CDR2 ANQGSEA. The CDR3 protein is CSVELSGDSNQPQHF. The CDR3, as DNA: TGCAGCGTTGAGCTATCGGGGGACAGTAATCAGCCCCAGCATTTT.

This clonotype occurred once. Since the CDR3 does not end with the conserved phenylalanine or tryptophan, this likely comes from a read error. The J gene is TRBJ1-3, the V gene TRBV7-2; D not resolved. This CDR3 spans 17 amino acids. Germline V lookup: CDR1 SGHTA, CDR2 FQGNSA. Trimming left V 0 bases short and J 0 bases short, with 12 bases between. The DNA of the CDR3 is TGTGCCAGCAGCTTAGCGGTACAGACTTACTCTGGAAACACCATATATATT. Residues: CASSLAVQTYSGNTIYI.

This clonotype was picked up many times. V gene TRBV6-5 combines with J gene TRBJ1-5, with TRBD1 identical over 7 bases. The CDR3 spans 14 residues. Germline assignment: CDR1 MNHEY and CDR2 SVGAGI. J gave up 5 bases and V 0 bases, and 1 base lay outside the gene matches. CDR3 region: CASSYSGGDQPQHF. The CDR3 DNA follows: TGTGCCAGCAGTTACTCAGGGGGCGATCAGCCCCAGCATTTT.

The chain links TRBV7-2 to TRBJ2-5, with D unresolved. The length of the CDR3 is 14 residues. Germline V gene data show CDR1 as SGHTA and CDR2 as FQGNSA. V was cut by 4 bases and J by 5 bases, with 14 bases left in between. For the CDR3, the DNA is TGTGCCAGCAGCTCACCGGCCCGTATGGAGACCCAGTACTTC. This gives the protein CASSSPARMETQYF. Based on the CDR3 plus reference TRBV7-2 and TRBJ2-5, the full variable domain is GAGVSQSPSNKVTEKGKDVELRCDPISGHTALYWYRQSLGQGLEFLIYFQGNSAPDKSGLPSDRFSAERTGGSVSTLTIQRTQQEDSAVYLCASSSPARMETQYFGPGTRLLVL.

The rearrangement joins TRBV19 to TRBJ1-5; the match to TRBD1 covers 8 bases. With V trimmed by 5 bases and J by 2 bases, 8 bases remained unmatched. CDR1 and CDR2 from the germline V gene are LNHDA and SQIVND (reference sequence). The CDR3 loop spans 16 amino acids. CDR3 residues: CASSLHGQGGNQPQHF. The CDR3 coding sequence is TGTGCCAGTAGTCTCCACGGACAGGGAGGCAATCAGCCCCAGCATTTT.

In this sample, this clonotype turned up a few times. This sequence joins TRBV7-9 and TRBJ1-1, with D maybe TRBD1 (5 bases). Per germline, CDR1 SEHNR and CDR2 FQNEAQ (reference sequence). The V end was cut by 1 base, the J end by 1 base, with 10 bases between. The CDR3 consists of 15 residues. CDR3: CASSLGDRENTEAFF. CDR3 bases: TGTGCCAGCAGCTTAGGAGACAGAGAGAACACTGAAGCTTTCTTT.

This clonotype was seen more than once but under ten times. The chain links TRBV29-1 to TRBJ2-3; perhaps D is TRBD1 or TRBD2 (6 bases each). There are 14 residues in the CDR3. Trimming took off 3 bases at V and 4 bases at J, with 14 bases between the two ends. Germline V gene data show CDR1 as SQVTM and CDR2 as ANQGSEA. The CDR3 sequence is CSVEGGRGPDTQYF. DNA for the CDR3: TGCAGCGTTGAGGGGGGCCGGGGCCCAGATACGCAGTATTTT.

This clonotype was observed many times. A junction boundary mismatches the germline segment, possibly from a read error. V usage is TRBV6-5 and J usage is TRBJ2-3; possible D gene TRBD2, 6 bases. This CDR3 is 13 amino acids long. CDR1 is MNHEY and CDR2 is SVGAGI in the germline V gene. For the CDR3, the DNA is TGTGCCAGCAGTTCCACCTGGGACTCCAATAGCTTATTT. Translated, it gives CASSSTWDSNSLF.